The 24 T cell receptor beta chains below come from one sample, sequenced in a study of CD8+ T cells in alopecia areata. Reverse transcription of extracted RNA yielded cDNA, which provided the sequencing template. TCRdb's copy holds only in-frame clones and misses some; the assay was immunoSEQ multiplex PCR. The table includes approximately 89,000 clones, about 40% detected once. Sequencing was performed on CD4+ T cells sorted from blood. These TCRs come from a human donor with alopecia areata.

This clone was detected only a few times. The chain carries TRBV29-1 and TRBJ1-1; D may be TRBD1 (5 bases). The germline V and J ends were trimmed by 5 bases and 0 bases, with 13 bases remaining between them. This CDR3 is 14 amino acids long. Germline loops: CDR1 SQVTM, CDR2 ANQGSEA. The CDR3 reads CSVSQGVVNTEAFF. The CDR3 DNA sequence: TGCAGCGTTTCCCAGGGAGTAGTGAACACTGAAGCTTTCTTT.

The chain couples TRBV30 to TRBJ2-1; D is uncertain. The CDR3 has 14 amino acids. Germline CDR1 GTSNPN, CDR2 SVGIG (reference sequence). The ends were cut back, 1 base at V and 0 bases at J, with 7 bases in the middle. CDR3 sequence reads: CAWSEITSYNEQFF. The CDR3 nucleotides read TGTGCCTGGAGTGAAATAACCTCCTACAATGAGCAGTTCTTC.

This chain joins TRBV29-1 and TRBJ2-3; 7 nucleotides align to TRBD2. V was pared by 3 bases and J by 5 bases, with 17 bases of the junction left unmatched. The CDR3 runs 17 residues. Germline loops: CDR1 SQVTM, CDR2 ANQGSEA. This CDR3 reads CSVDRPGTTLLGDTQYF. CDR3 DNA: TGCAGCGTTGACCGGCCAGGGACTACCCTTTTGGGAGATACGCAGTATTTT.

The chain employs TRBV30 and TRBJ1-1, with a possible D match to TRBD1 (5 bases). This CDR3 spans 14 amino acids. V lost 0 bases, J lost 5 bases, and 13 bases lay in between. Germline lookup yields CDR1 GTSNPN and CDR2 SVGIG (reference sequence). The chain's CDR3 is CAWSVRREGTEAFF. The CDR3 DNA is TGTGCCTGGAGTGTACGAAGGGAGGGGACTGAAGCTTTCTTT.

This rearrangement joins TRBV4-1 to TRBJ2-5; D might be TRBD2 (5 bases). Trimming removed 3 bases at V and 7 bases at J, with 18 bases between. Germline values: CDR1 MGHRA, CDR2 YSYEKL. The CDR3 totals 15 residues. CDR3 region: CASSQLLGVGGTQYF. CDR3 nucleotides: TGCGCCAGCAGCCAGCTCCTCGGGGTGGGCGGGACCCAGTACTTC.

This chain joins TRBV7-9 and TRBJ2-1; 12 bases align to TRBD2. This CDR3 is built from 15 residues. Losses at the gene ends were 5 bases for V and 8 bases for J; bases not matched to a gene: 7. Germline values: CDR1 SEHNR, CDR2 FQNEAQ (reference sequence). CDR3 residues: CASSTGLAGMDEQFF. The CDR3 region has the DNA TGTGCCAGCAGCACTGGACTAGCGGGAATGGATGAGCAGTTCTTC.

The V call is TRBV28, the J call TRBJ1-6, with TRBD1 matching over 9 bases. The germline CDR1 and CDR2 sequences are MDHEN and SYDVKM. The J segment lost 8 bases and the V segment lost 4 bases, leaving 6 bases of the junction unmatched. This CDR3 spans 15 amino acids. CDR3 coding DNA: TGTGCCAGCAGTTCACGGGACAGGGAATATTCACCCCTCCACTTT. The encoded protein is CASSSRDREYSPLHF.

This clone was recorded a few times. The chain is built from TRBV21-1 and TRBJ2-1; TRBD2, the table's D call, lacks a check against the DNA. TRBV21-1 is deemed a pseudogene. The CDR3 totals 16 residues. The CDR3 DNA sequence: TGTGCCAGCAGTCCTGAGAGCCCGGGAGAGTACAATGAGCAGTTCTTC. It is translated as CASSPESPGEYNEQFF.

The DNA for the CDR3 is TGCGCCAGCAGCCTCATGACAGGGAGCAATCAGCCCCAGCATTTT. Its translation is CASSLMTGSNQPQHF. The V and J genes are TRBV5-1 and TRBJ1-5; the match to TRBD1 covers 7 bases. The germline V gene has CDR1 SGHRS and CDR2 YFSETQ. The CDR3 consists of 15 residues. Trimming removed 4 bases from V and 1 base from J; junction bases left unmatched: 5.

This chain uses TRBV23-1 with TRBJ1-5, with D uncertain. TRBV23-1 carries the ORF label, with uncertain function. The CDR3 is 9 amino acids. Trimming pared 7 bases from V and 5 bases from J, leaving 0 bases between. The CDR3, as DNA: TGCGCCAGCAATCAGCCCCAGCATTTT. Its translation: CASNQPQHF.

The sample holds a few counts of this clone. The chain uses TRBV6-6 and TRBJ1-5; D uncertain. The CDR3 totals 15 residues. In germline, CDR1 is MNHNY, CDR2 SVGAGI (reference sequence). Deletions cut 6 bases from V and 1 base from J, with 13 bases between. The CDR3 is CASRPSSSSNQPQHF. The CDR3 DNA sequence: TGTGCCAGCAGGCCCTCATCCTCCAGCAATCAGCCCCAGCATTTT.

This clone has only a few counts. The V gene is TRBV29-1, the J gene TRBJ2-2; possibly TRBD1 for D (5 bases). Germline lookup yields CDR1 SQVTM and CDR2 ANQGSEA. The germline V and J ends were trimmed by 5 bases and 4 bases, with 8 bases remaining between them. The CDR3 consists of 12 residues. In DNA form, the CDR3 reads TGCAGCGTTAGACAGAGCACCGGGGAGCTGTTTTTT. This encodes CSVRQSTGELFF.

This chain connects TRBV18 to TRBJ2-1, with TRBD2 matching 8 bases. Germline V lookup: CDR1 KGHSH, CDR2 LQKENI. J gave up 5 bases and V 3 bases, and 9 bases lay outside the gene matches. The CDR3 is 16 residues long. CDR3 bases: TGTGCCAGCTCACCGGGAGGCGGGAGGCCCGACAATGAGCAGTTCTTC. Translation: CASSPGGGRPDNEQFF.

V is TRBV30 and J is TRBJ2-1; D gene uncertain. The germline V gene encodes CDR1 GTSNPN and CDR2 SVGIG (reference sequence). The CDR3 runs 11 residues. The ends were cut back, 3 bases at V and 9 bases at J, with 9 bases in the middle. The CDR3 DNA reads TGTGCCTGGAGCACCCAGACTGAGCAGTTCTTC. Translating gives CAWSTQTEQFF.

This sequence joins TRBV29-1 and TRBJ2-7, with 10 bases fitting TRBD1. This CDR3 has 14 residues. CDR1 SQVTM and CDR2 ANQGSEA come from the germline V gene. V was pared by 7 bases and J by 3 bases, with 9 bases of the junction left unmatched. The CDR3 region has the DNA TGCAGCGCCAAAAGGGGGACAGGGGACTACGAGCAGTACTTC. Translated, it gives CSAKRGTGDYEQYF.

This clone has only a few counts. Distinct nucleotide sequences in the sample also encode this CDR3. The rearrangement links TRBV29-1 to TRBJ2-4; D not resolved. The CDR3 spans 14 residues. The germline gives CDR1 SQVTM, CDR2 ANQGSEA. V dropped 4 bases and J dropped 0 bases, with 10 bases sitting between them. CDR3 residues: CSVGRVLAKNIQYF. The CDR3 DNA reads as TGCAGCGTTGGCAGAGTACTAGCCAAAAACATTCAGTACTTC.

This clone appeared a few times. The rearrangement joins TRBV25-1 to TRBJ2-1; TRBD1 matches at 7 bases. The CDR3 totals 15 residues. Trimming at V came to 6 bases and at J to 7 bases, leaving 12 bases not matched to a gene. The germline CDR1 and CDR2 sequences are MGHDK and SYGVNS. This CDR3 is CASRNTGDGSNEQFF. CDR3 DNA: TGTGCCAGCAGAAACACAGGGGATGGGTCGAATGAGCAGTTCTTC.

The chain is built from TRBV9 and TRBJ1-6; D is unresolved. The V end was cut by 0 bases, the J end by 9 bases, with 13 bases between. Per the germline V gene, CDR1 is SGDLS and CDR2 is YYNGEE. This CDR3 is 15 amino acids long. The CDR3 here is CASSVAPLLGSPLHF. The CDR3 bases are TGTGCCAGCAGCGTAGCTCCGTTACTCGGTTCACCCCTCCACTTT.

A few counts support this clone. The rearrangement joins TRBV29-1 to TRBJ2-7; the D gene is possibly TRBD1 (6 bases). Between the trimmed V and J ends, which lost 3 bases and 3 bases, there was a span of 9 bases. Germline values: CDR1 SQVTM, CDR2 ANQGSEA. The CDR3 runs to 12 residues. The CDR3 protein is CSVDEQGYEQYF. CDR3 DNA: TGCAGCGTTGATGAACAGGGCTACGAGCAGTACTTC.

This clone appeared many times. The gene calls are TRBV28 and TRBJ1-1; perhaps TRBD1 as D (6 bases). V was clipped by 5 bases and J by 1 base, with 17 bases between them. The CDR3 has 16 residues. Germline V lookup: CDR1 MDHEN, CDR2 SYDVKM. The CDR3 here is CASSLWGRGRNTEAFF. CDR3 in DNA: TGTGCCAGCAGTCTGTGGGGGCGCGGGAGGAACACTGAAGCTTTCTTT.

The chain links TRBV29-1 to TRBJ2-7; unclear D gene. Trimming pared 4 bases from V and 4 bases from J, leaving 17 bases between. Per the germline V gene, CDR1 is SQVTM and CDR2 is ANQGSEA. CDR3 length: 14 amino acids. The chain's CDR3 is CSVALGSGLYEQYF. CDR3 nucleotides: TGCAGCGTTGCTCTCGGGTCTGGCCTTTACGAGCAGTACTTC.

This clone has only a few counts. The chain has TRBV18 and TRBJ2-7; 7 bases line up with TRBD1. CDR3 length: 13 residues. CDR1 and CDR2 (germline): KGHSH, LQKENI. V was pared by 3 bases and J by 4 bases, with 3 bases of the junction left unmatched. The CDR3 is CASSPGQYYEQYF. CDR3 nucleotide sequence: TGTGCCAGCTCACCGGGACAGTATTACGAGCAGTACTTC.

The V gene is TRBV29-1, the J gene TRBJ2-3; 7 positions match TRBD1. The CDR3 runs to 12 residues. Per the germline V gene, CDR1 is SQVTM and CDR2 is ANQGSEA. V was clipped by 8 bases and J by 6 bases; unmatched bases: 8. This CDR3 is CSTRQGVDTQYF. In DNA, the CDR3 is TGCAGCACCCGACAGGGTGTCGATACGCAGTATTTT.

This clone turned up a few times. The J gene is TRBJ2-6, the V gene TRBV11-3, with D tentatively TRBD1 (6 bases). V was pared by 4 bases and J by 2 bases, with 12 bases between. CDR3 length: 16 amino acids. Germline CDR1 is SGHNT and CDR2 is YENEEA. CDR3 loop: CASSSRWTAGANVLTF. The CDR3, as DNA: TGTGCCAGCAGCTCTCGATGGACAGCTGGGGCCAACGTCCTGACTTTC.